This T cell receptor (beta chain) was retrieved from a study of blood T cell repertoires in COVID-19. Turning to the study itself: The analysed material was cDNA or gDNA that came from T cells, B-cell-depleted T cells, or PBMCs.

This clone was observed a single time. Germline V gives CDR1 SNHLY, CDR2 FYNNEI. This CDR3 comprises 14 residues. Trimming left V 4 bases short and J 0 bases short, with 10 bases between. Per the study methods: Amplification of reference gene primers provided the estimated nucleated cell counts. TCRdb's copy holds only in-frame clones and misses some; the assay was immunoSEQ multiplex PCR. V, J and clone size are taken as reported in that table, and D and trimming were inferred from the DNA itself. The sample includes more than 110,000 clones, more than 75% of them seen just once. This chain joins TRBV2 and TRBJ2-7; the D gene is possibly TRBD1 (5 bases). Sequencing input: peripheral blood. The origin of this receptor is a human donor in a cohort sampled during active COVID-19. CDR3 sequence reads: CASSGQYSSYEQYF. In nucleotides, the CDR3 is TGTGCCAGCAGTGGACAGTATAGCTCCTACGAGCAGTACTTC.